Sequencing of this T cell receptor beta chain was carried out in a study of beta chain features in type 1 diabetes. The CDR3 is 16 amino acids. Germline V gives CDR1 MGHDK, CDR2 SYGVNS. V lost 6 bases to trimming and J lost 4 bases, with 19 bases between them. Expressed TCRB transcripts were sequenced because the entire RNA isolate underwent reverse transcription. This table comes from immunoSEQ multiplex PCR, and its TCRdb copy is limited to in-frame clones, with some not included. This table holds around 450,000 clones, over 9.5% found once. This clone came up a few times. This TCR was sampled from a woman aged 18 to 35 in good health. The V call is TRBV25-1, the J call TRBJ1-5, with a weak D call TRBD1 (5 bases). Sequencing was performed on naive CD4+ T cells from blood. In DNA, the CDR3 is TGTGCCAGCAGCTCCTCGCGGGGCTCTTGGAATCAGCCCCAGCATTTT. It yields the protein CASSSSRGSWNQPQHF.